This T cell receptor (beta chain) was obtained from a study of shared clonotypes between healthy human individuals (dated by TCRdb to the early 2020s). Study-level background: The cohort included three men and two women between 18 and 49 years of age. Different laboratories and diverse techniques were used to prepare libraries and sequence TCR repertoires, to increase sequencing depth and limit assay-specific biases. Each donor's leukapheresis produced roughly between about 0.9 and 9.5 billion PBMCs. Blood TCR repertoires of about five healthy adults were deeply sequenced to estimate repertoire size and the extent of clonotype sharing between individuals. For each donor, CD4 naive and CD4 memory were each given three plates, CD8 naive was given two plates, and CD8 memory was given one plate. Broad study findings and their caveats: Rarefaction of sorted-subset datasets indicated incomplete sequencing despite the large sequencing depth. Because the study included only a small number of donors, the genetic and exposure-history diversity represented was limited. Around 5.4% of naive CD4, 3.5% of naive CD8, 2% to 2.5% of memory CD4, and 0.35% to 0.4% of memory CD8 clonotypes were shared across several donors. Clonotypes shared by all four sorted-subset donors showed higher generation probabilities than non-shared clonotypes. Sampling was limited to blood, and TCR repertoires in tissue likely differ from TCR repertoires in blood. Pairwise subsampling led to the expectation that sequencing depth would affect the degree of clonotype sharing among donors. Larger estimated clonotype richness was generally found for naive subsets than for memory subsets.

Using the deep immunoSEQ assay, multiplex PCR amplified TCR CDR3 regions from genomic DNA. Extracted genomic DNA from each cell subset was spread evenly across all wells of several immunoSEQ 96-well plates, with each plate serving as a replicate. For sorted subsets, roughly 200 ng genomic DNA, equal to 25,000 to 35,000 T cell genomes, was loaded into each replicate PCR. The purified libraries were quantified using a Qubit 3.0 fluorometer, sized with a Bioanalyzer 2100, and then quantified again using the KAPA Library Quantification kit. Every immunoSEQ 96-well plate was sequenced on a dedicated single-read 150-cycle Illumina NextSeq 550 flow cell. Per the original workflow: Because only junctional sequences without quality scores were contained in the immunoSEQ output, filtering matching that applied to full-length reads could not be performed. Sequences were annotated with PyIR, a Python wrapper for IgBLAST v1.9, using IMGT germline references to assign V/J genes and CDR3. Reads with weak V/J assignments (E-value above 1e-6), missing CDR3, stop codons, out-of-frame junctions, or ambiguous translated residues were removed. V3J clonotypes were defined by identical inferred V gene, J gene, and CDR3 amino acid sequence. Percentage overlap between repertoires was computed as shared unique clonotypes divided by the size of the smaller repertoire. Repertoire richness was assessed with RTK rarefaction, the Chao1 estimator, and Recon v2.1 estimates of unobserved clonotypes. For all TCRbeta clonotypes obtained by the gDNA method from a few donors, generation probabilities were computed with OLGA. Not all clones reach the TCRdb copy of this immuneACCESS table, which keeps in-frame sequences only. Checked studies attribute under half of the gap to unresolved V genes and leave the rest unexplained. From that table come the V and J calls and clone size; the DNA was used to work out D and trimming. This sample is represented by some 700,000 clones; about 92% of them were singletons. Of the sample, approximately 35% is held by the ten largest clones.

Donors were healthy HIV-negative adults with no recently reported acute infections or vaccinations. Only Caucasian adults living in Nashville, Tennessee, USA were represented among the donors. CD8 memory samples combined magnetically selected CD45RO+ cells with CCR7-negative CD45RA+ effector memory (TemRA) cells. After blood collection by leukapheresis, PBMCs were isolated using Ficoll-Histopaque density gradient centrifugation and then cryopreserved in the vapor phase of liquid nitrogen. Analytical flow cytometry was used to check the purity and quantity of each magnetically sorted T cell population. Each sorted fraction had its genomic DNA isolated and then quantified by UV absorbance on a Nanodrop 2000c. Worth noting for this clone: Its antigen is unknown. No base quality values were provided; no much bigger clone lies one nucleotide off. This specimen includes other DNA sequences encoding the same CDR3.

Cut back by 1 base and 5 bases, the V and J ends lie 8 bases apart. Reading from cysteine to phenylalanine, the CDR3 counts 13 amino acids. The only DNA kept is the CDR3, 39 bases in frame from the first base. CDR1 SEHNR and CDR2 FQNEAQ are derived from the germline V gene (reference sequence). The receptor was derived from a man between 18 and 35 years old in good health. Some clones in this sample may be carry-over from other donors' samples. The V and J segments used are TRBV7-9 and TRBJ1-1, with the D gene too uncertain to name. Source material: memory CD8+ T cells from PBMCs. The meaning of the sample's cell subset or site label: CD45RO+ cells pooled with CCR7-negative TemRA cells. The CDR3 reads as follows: CASSLGLGTEAFF. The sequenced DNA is TGTGCCAGCAGCTTAGGTTTGGGGACTGAAGCTTTCTTT. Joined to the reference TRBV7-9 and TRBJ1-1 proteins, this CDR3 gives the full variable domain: DTGVSQNPRHKITKRGQNVTFRCDPISEHNRLYWYRQTLGQGPEFLTYFQNEAQLEKSRLLSDRFSAERPKGSFSTLEIQRTEQGDSAMYLCASSLGLGTEAFFGQGTRLTVV.